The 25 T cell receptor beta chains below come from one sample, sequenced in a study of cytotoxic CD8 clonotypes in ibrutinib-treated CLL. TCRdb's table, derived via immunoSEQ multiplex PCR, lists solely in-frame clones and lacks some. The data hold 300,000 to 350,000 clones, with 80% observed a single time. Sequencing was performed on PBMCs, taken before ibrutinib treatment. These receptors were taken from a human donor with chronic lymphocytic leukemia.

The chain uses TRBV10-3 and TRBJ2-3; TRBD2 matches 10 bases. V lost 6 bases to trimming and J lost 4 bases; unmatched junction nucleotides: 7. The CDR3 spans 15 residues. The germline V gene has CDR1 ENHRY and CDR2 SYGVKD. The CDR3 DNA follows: TGTGCCATCAGGGGGACTAGCGATACGTCAGATACGCAGTATTTT. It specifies CAIRGTSDTSDTQYF.

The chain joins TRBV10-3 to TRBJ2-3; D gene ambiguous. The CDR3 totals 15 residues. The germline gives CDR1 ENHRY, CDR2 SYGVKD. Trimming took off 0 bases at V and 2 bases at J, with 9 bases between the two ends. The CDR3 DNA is TGTGCCATCAGTGAGTCCTCGGCAGCCACAGATACGCAGTATTTT. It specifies CAISESSAATDTQYF.

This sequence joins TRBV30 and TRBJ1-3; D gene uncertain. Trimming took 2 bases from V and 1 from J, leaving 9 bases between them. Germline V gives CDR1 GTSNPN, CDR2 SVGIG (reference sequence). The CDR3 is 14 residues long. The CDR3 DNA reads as TGTGCCTGGAGTTCGAAGTTTTCTGGAAACACCATATATTTT. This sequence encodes CAWSSKFSGNTIYF.

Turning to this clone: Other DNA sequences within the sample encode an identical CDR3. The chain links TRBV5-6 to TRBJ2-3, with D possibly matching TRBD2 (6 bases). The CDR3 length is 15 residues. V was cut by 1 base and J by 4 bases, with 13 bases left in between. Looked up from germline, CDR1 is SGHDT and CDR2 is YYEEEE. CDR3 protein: CASSLSGSYADTQYF. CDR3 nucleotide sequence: TGTGCCAGCAGCTTGAGCGGGTCTTATGCAGATACGCAGTATTTT. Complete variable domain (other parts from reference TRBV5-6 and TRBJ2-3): DAGVTQSPTHLIKTRGQQVTLRCSPKSGHDTVSWYQQALGQGPQFIFQYYEEEERQRGNFPDRFSGHQFPNYSSELNVNALLLGDSALYLCASSLSGSYADTQYFGPGTRLTVL.

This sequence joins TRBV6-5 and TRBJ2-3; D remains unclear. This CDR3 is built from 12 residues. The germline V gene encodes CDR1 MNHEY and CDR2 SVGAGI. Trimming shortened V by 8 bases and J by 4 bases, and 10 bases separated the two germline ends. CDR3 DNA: TGTGCCAGCGGGTTAGCCTCAGATACGCAGTATTTT. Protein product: CASGLASDTQYF.

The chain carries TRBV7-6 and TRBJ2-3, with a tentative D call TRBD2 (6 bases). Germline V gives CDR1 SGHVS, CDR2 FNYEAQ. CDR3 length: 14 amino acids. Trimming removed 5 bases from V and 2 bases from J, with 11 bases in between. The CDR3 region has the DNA TGTGCCAGCAGCCCTAGGACTACCACAGATACGCAGTATTTT. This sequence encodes CASSPRTTTDTQYF.

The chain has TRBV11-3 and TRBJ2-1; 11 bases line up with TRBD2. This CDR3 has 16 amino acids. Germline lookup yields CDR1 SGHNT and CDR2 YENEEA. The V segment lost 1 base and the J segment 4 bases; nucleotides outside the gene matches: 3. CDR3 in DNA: TGTGCCAGCAGCTTAGGGGGGACTAGCGGATACAATGAGCAGTTCTTC. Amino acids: CASSLGGTSGYNEQFF. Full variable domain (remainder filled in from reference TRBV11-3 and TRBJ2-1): EAGVVQSPRYKIIEKKQPVAFWCNPISGHNTLYWYLQNLGQGPELLIRYENEEAVDDSQLPKDRFSAERLKGVDSTLKIQPAELGDSAVYLCASSLGGTSGYNEQFFGPGTRLTVL.

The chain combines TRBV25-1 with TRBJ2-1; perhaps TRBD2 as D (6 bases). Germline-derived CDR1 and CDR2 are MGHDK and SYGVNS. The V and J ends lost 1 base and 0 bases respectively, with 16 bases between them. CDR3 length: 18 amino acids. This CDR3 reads CASSEWRVGLDSYNEQFF. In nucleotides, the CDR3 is TGTGCCAGCAGTGAATGGAGGGTTGGACTTGACTCCTACAATGAGCAGTTCTTC.

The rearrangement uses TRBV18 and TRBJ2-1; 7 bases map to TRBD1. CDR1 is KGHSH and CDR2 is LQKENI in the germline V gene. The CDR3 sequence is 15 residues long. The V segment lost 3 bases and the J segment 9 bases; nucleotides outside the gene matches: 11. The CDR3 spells CASSPPTGIGGEQFF. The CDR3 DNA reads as TGTGCCAGCTCACCCCCGACAGGGATTGGCGGTGAGCAGTTCTTC.

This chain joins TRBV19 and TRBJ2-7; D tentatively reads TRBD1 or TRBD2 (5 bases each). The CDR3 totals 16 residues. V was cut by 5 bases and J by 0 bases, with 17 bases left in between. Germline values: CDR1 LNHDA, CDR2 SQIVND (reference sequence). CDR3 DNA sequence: TGTGCCAGTAGTCCTCCTAGAGGGGTGCCCTCCTACGAGCAGTACTTC. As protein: CASSPPRGVPSYEQYF.

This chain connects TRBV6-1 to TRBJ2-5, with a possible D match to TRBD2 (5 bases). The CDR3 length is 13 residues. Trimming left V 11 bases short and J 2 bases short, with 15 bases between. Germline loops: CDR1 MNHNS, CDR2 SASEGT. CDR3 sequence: CAAGGIQQETQYF. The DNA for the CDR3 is TGTGCCGCGGGCGGAATCCAGCAAGAGACCCAGTACTTC.

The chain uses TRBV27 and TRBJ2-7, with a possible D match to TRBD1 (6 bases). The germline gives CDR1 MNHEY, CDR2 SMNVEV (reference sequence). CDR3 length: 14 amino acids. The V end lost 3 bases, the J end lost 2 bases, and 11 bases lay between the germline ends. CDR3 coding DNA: TGTGCCAGCAGTTTGTACAGGGACCCCTACGAGCAGTACTTC. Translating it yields CASSLYRDPYEQYF.

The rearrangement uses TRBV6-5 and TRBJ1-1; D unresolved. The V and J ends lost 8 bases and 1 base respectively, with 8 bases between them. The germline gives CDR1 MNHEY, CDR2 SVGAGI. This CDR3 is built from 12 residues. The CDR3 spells CASHRSNTEAFF. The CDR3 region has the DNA TGTGCCAGCCATAGGTCGAACACTGAAGCTTTCTTT.

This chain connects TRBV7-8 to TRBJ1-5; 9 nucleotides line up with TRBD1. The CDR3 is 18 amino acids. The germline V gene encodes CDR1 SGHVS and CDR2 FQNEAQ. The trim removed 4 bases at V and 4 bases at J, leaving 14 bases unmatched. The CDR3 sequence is CASSYGGTGGASNQPQHF. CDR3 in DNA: TGTGCCAGCAGCTATGGTGGTACAGGGGGCGCGTCGAATCAGCCCCAGCATTTT.

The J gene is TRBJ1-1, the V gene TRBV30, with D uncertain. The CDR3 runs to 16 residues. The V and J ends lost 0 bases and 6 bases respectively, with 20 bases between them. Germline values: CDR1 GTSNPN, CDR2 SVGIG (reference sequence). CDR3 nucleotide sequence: TGTGCCTGGAGTGTAAGCTTTCCCTCCCTTCTTGCTGAAGCTTTCTTT. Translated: CAWSVSFPSLLAEAFF. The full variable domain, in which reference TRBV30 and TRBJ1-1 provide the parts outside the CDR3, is SQTIHQWPATLVQPVGSPLSLECTVEGTSNPNLYWYRQAAGRGLQLLFYSVGIGQISSEVPQNLSASRPQDRQFILSSKKLLLSDSGFYLCAWSVSFPSLLAEAFFGQGTRLTVV.

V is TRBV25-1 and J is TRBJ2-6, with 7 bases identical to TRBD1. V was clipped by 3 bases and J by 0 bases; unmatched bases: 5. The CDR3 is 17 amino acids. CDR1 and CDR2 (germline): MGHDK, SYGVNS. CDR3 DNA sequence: TGTGCCAGCAGTGATTCCCACAGGGGCTCTGGGGCCAACGTCCTGACTTTC. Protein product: CASSDSHRGSGANVLTF.

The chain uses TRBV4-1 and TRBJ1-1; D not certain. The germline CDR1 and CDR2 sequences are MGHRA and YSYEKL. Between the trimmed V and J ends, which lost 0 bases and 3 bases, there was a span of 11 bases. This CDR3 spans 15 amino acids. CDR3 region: CASSQDFRPDTEAFF. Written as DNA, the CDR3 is TGCGCCAGCAGCCAAGATTTTAGGCCGGACACTGAAGCTTTCTTT.

The CDR3 coding sequence is TGTGCCAGCAGGGTAGCGAGCTCCTACGAGCAGTACTTC. Its protein is CASRVASSYEQYF. The rearrangement links TRBV7-9 to TRBJ2-7; a possible D gene is TRBD2 (5 bases). Trimming removed 6 bases from V and 0 bases from J, with 9 bases in between. The CDR3 consists of 13 residues. From germline, CDR1 is SEHNR and CDR2 FQNEAQ (reference sequence).

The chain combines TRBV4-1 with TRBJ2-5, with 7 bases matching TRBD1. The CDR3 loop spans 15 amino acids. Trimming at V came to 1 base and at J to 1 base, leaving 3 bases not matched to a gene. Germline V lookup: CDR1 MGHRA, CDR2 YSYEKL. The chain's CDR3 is CASSQGWDSQETQYF. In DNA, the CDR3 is TGCGCCAGCAGCCAAGGCTGGGACAGCCAAGAGACCCAGTACTTC.

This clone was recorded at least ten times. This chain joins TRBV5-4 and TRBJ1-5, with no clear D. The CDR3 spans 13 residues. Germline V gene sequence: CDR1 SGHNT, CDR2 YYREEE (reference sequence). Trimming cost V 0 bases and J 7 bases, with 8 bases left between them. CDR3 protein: CASSLGLDQPQHF. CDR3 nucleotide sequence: TGTGCCAGCAGCTTGGGGTTGGACCAGCCCCAGCATTTT.

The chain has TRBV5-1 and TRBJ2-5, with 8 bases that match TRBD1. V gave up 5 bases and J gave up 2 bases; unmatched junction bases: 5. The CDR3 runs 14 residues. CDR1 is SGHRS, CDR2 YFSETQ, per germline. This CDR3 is CASREDRAQETQYF. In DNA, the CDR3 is TGCGCCAGCAGAGAGGACAGGGCACAAGAGACCCAGTACTTC.

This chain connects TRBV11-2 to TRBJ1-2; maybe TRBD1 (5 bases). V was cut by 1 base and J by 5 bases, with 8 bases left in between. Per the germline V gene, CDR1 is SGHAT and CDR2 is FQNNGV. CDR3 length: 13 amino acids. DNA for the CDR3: TGTGCCAGCAGCTTAGGTCCAGGGTATGGCTACACCTTC. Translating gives CASSLGPGYGYTF.

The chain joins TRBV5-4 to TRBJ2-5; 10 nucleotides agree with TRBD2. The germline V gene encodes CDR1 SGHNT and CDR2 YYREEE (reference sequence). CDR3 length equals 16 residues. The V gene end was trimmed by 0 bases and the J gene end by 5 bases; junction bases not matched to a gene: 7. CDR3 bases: TGTGCCAGCAGCTTGGCGGTAGCGGGAGGTAGGGAGACCCAGTACTTC. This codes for CASSLAVAGGRETQYF.

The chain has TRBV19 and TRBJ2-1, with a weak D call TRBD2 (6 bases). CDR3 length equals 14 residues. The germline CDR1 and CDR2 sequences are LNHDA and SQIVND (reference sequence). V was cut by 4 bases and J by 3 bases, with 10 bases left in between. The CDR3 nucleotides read TGTGCCAGTAGTAGCGGGATCGTCTACAATGAGCAGTTCTTC. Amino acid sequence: CASSSGIVYNEQFF.

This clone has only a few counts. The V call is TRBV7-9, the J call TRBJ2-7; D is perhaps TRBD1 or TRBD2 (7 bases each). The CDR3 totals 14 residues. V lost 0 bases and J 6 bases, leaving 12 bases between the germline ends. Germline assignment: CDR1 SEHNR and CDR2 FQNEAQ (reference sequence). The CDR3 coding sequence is TGTGCCAGCAGCTTAGCGGGAGGGGGCGTCGAGCAGTACTTC. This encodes CASSLAGGGVEQYF.